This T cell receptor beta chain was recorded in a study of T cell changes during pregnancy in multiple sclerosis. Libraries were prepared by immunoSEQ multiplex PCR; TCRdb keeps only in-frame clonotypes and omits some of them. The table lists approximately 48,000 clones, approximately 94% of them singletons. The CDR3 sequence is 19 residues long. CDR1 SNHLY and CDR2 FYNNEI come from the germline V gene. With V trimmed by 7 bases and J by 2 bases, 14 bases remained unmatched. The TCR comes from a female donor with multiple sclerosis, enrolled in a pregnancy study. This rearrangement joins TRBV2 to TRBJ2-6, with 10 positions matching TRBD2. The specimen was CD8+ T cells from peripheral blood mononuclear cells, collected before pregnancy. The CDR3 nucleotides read TGTGCCAGCAACCGAATGATAGCGGGAGGCGAAACTGGGGCCAACGTCCTGACTTTC. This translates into CASNRMIAGGETGANVLTF.